The TCR beta chain under discussion was sequenced for a study of T cells expressing NK-cell markers. No DNA is given; TCRdb re-called the 5' RACE reads and lists each CDR3 protein once. This sample's table has 500,000 or so distinct CDR3 sequences. CDR1 and CDR2 from the germline V gene are MGHRA and YSYEKL. The CDR3 runs 16 residues. The rearrangement links TRBV4-1 to TRBJ2-1; TCRdb designates TRBD1, a call that cannot be tested without DNA. The sequenced sample was blood T cells: a sorted CD56 or NKG2C T cell subset, CD4+ or CD8+ T cells, or bulk PBMC T cells (not recorded which). The origin of this receptor is a man aged 18 to 30 in good health. This chain's CDR3 is CASSQELPGAYNEQFF.